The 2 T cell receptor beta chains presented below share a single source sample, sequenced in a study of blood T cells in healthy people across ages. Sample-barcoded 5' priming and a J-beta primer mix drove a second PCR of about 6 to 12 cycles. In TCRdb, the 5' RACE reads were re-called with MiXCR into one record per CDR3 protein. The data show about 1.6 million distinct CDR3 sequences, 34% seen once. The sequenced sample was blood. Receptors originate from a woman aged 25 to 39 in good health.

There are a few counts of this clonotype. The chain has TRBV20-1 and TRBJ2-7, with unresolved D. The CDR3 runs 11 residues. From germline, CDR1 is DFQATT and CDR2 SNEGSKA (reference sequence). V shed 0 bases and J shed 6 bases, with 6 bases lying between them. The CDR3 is CSARDRVEQYF. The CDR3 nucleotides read TGCAGTGCTAGAGACCGAGTCGAGCAGTACTTC.

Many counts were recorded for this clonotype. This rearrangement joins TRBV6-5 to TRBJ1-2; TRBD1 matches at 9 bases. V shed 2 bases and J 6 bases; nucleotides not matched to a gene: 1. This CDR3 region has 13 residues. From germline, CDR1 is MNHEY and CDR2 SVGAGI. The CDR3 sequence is CASSYGTGNGYTF. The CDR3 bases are TGTGCCAGCAGTTACGGGACAGGGAATGGCTACACCTTC.